A selection of T cell receptor beta chains follows, all from one sample in a study of CD8 T cells in ankylosing spondylitis. Each CDR3 protein gets one entry after TCRdb re-called the 5' RACE reads with MiXCR. The sample has just over 350,000 distinct CDR3 sequences, roughly 20% seen once. The source material was blood, either unsorted or a sorted T cell fraction (not recorded which). These receptor sequences come from a male donor with ankylosing spondylitis or in good health (not recorded which). Both conserved end residues are part of each CDR3. D genes are given only for firm matches. Clone size, where shown, is once, few, many, or a class for clones that have expanded.

d_call	v_call	j_call	clone_size	cdr3_aa	cdr3_nt
TRBD1	TRBV6-1	TRBJ2-7	few	CAGGTGVSYEQYF	TGTGCCGGTGGGACAGGCGTCTCCTACGAGCAGTACTTC
.	TRBV12-3/TRBV12-4	TRBJ2-3	many	CASSPRVDTQYF	TGTGCCAGCAGTCCCCGGGTAGATACGCAGTATTTT
.	TRBV3-1	TRBJ2-1	.	CASSQPDSSSYNEQFF	TGTGCCAGCAGCCAACCGGACAGTAGCTCCTACAATGAGCAGTTCTTC
.	TRBV12-3/TRBV12-4	TRBJ2-1	.	CASSLGSAGGDEQFF	TGTGCCAGCAGTTTAGGTTCGGCGGGCGGGGATGAGCAGTTCTTC
.	TRBV11-2	TRBJ2-2	.	CASRNSYTGELFF	TGTGCCAGCAGGAACAGCTACACCGGGGAGCTGTTTTTT
TRBD1	TRBV20-1	TRBJ1-1	few	CSARSRQGPMNTEAFF	TGCAGTGCTAGATCGCGACAGGGACCTATGAACACTGAAGCTTTCTTT
TRBD2	TRBV7-8	TRBJ2-5	.	CASTHHLAGVPQETQYF	TGTGCCAGCACACACCATCTAGCGGGGGTTCCCCAAGAGACCCAGTACTTC
.	TRBV12-3/TRBV12-4	TRBJ2-3	few	CASNLGGPDTQYF	TGTGCCAGCAATCTAGGGGGGCCAGATACGCAGTATTTT
.	TRBV2	TRBJ2-2	.	CASSTGSTGELFF	TGTGCCAGCAGCACAGGGTCCACCGGGGAGCTGTTTTTT
.	TRBV11-2	TRBJ2-2	.	CASSEVVGTGELFF	TGTGCCAGCAGCGAGGTAGTAGGCACCGGGGAGCTGTTTTTT
TRBD2	TRBV12-3/TRBV12-4	TRBJ2-1	few	CASNRPTGGMYEQFF	TGTGCCAGCAACCGCCCGACGGGGGGGATGTATGAGCAGTTCTTC
.	TRBV12-3/TRBV12-4	TRBJ1-5	.	CASSFLLNQPQHF	TGTGCCAGCAGTTTCCTACTTAATCAGCCCCAGCATTTT
.	TRBV28	TRBJ2-1	.	CASRESGTPINQQFF	TGTGCCAGCAGGGAATCCGGGACCCCCATTAATCAGCAGTTCTTC
.	TRBV5-4	TRBJ1-6	few	CASGNRDSPLHF	TGTGCCAGCGGTAACAGGGATTCACCCCTCCACTTT
TRBD2	TRBV12-3/TRBV12-4	TRBJ2-3	few	CASSPRPSGGDTQYF	TGTGCCAGCAGTCCGCGCCCTAGCGGGGGAGATACGCAGTATTTT
TRBD1	TRBV20-1	TRBJ1-2	few	CSAAGGLGYTF	TGCAGTGCCGCAGGGGGTCTGGGCTACACCTTC
.	TRBV29-1	TRBJ2-1	.	CSVSEPLREQFF	TGCAGCGTCTCCGAGCCCCTAAGGGAGCAGTTCTTC
TRBD2	TRBV4-1	TRBJ2-7	few	CASSQVPSGGYEQYF	TGCGCCAGCAGCCAAGTTCCTAGCGGGGGGTACGAGCAGTACTTC
.	TRBV5-5	TRBJ2-2	few	CASSLARGWTGELFF	TGTGCCAGCAGCTTGGCTCGGGGTTGGACCGGGGAGCTGTTTTTT
.	TRBV29-1	TRBJ2-7	.	CSGRGADYEQYF	TGCAGCGGCCGAGGTGCAGATTACGAGCAGTACTTC
.	TRBV6-5	TRBJ2-3	.	CASGSGAHTDTQYF	TGTGCCAGCGGTTCAGGGGCGCACACAGATACGCAGTATTTT
TRBD1	TRBV6-5	TRBJ2-7	few	CASSYVGTGTGGTYEQYF	TGTGCCAGCAGTTACGTGGGAACCGGGACAGGGGGGACCTACGAGCAGTACTTC
.	TRBV6-5	TRBJ2-2	few	CASSYGLAGELFF	TGTGCCAGCAGTTACGGGCTGGCCGGGGAGCTGTTTTTT
TRBD1	TRBV7-7	TRBJ2-5	.	CASSLTTGLKETQYF	TGTGCCAGCAGCTTAACGACAGGGCTGAAAGAGACCCAGTACTTC
.	TRBV18	TRBJ1-5	.	CASSAGGAAHNQPQHF	TGTGCCAGCTCAGCCGGGGGCGCAGCCCACAATCAGCCCCAGCATTTT
.	TRBV28	TRBJ2-4	few	CASSYADIQYF	TGTGCCAGCAGTTACGCTGACATTCAGTACTTC
TRBD2	TRBV12-3/TRBV12-4	TRBJ2-7	many	CASSLGTSGGDEQYF	TGTGCCAGCAGTTTAGGAACTAGCGGGGGAGACGAGCAGTACTTC
.	TRBV7-6	TRBJ2-5	.	CASSLAGTGARETQYF	TGTGCCAGCAGCTTAGCTGGGACGGGGGCTCGAGAGACCCAGTACTTC
TRBD1	TRBV7-9	TRBJ1-1	.	CASSTRQGGDTEAFF	TGTGCCAGCAGCACAAGACAGGGGGGAGATACTGAAGCTTTCTTT
.	TRBV3-1	TRBJ1-4	.	CASSQEFATNEKLFF	TGTGCCAGCAGCCAAGAGTTTGCAACTAATGAAAAACTGTTTTTT
.	TRBV7-9	TRBJ2-5	.	CASSAETGLQETQYF	TGTGCCAGCAGCGCGGAAACTGGCCTACAAGAGACCCAGTACTTC
TRBD1	TRBV2	TRBJ2-1	few	CASSQSRTGGNEQFF	TGTGCCAGCAGTCAATCCCGGACAGGGGGCAATGAGCAGTTCTTC
TRBD2	TRBV9	TRBJ2-1	.	CASSVLTSGGGLDEQFF	TGTGCCAGCAGCGTCTTGACTAGCGGGGGGGGGTTGGATGAGCAGTTCTTC
.	TRBV27	TRBJ2-1	few	CASSLLKGGSYNEQFF	TGTGCCAGCAGTTTACTAAAGGGGGGCTCCTACAATGAGCAGTTCTTC
.	TRBV7-9	TRBJ2-2	.	CASSLGALGTGELFF	TGTGCCAGCAGCTTAGGCGCCCTGGGCACCGGGGAGCTGTTTTTT
TRBD1	TRBV5-1	TRBJ2-1	.	CASSLIGTGSDEQFF	TGCGCCAGCAGCTTGATCGGGACAGGGTCTGATGAGCAGTTCTTC
TRBD2	TRBV10-3	TRBJ2-7	.	CAISESISSSGVTYEQYF	TGTGCCATCAGTGAGTCGATATCGTCTAGCGGGGTGACATACGAGCAGTACTTC
.	TRBV15	TRBJ2-2	few	CATSSPRSNTGELFF	TGTGCCACCAGCAGTCCCAGGTCTAACACCGGGGAGCTGTTTTTT
.	TRBV11-1	TRBJ2-3	.	CASSRESWVADYTDTQYF	TGTGCCAGCAGCCGAGAATCCTGGGTAGCGGATTACACAGATACGCAGTATTTT
.	TRBV9	TRBJ2-1	few	CASSVEGGGPYNEQFF	TGTGCCAGCAGCGTAGAGGGCGGGGGCCCCTACAATGAGCAGTTCTTC
.	TRBV6-1	TRBJ1-4	few	CASSDRGRFWVFF	TGTGCCAGCAGTGATCGTGGGCGGTTTTGGGTGTTTTTT
TRBD1	TRBV7-8	TRBJ2-7	.	CASSSRGRSSEQYF	TGTGCCAGCAGCTCCAGGGGGCGGTCTTCGGAGCAGTACTTC
TRBD2	TRBV12-3/TRBV12-4	TRBJ2-3	.	CASMEGLAGTDTQYF	TGTGCCAGCATGGAAGGGCTAGCGGGGACAGATACGCAGTATTTT
.	TRBV3-1	TRBJ2-1	few	CASSQTYGGGVTYNEQFF	TGTGCCAGCAGCCAAACATATGGGGGGGGCGTCACTTACAATGAGCAGTTCTTC
TRBD2	TRBV4-2	TRBJ2-1	few	CASSRLAGVNEQFF	TGTGCCAGCAGCCGGCTAGCGGGGGTCAATGAGCAGTTCTTC
.	TRBV27	TRBJ2-7	.	CASRDREDYEQYF	TGTGCCAGCAGAGACAGGGAGGACTACGAGCAGTACTTC
.	TRBV5-1	TRBJ2-3	few	CASSLLADSVVTQYF	TGCGCCAGCAGCTTGTTGGCGGATTCTGTTGTAACGCAGTATTTT
TRBD1	TRBV6-2/TRBV6-3	TRBJ2-1	.	CASSGQASYNEQFF	TGTGCCAGCAGTGGACAGGCCTCCTACAATGAGCAGTTCTTC
.	TRBV4-1	TRBJ2-7	.	CASSQDGDTYEQYF	TGCGCCAGCAGCCAAGATGGGGATACCTACGAGCAGTACTTC
.	TRBV7-3	TRBJ2-2	.	CASSSASNTGELFF	TGTGCCAGCAGCTCCGCCTCGAACACCGGGGAGCTGTTTTTT
.	TRBV4-2	TRBJ1-1	.	CASSDAGTHNTEAFF	TGTGCCAGCAGCGACGCCGGGACTCATAACACTGAAGCTTTCTTT
TRBD2	TRBV4-1	TRBJ2-4	.	CASSHLSRGSAKNIQYF	TGCGCCAGCAGCCATCTCTCGCGGGGGTCGGCCAAAAACATTCAGTACTTC
.	TRBV7-9	TRBJ2-5	few	CASSWAWGSWETQYF	TGTGCCAGCAGCTGGGCTTGGGGGAGCTGGGAGACCCAGTACTTC
.	TRBV7-6	TRBJ2-1	.	CASSLARGGAWYNEQFF	TGTGCCAGCAGCTTAGCCAGAGGGGGGGCGTGGTACAATGAGCAGTTCTTC
TRBD1	TRBV29-1	TRBJ2-7	few	CSVRTGMGYEQYF	TGCAGCGTAAGGACAGGGATGGGCTACGAGCAGTACTTC
.	TRBV6-4	TRBJ2-1	few	CASSQSGSSDEQFF	TGTGCCAGCAGTCAATCGGGGTCTAGCGATGAGCAGTTCTTC
.	TRBV6-5	TRBJ2-7	.	CASSSQRMTFEQYF	TGTGCCAGCAGTTCTCAGAGGATGACATTCGAGCAGTACTTC
.	TRBV12-3/TRBV12-4	TRBJ2-1	few	CASSLVGRSEQFF	TGTGCCAGCAGTTTAGTAGGGCGGAGTGAGCAGTTCTTC
TRBD1	TRBV7-9	TRBJ2-3	.	CASTPAGGSTDTQYF	TGTGCCAGCACCCCAGCAGGGGGTAGCACAGATACGCAGTATTTT